This T cell receptor beta chain was sequenced in a study of PD-L1 blockade in urothelial cancer (dated by TCRdb to the late 2010s). About the full investigation: All patients started therapy around 2014 and received atezolizumab 1,200 mg intravenously every 3 weeks. Patients had an ECOG performance status of 0 or 1 and had received between 0 and 3 prior chemotherapy regimens. About 90% of the roughly 29 patients were identified as males with urothelial cancer of bladder origin, and a prior smoking history was reported by 18 of 29 patients. Blood samples were analyzed at two time points: 3 weeks after treatment start (second dose) and 6 weeks after treatment start. Pretreatment tumor samples and matched peripheral blood, collected serially before and after atezolizumab treatment, underwent TCR sequencing. Under 30 patients had pretreatment blood TCR-seq, some 24 had at least one posttreatment blood collection, and some 24 had tumor TCR-seq. Blood samples gave median yields of about 140,000 T cells and approximately 80,000 unique TCRs, along with a median clonality of around 0.08. Whole exome sequencing and RNA sequencing of pretreatment tumors were performed alongside TCR sequencing in the same patients. Durable clinical benefit was defined as progression-free survival longer than 6 months, and TCR features were also tested against progression-free and overall survival. The study, an exploratory multi-omic analysis, examined somatic, immune and clinical correlates of response to PD-L1 blockade with atezolizumab in urothelial cancer. Durable clinical benefit was achieved by nine patients but not by the remaining 20.

The time point tag for this specimen amounts to: peripheral blood 6 weeks after treatment start. The cohort comprised 25 to 35 patients with locally advanced or metastatic urothelial carcinoma treated at Memorial Sloan Kettering on a trial protocol. Peripheral blood mononuclear cells were collected pretreatment and during treatment, at between 1 and 8 total time points per patient. The Qiagen DNeasy Blood extraction kit was used to purify genomic DNA from total PBMCs and tumor samples. PBMCs were collected pretreatment and during treatment, and were isolated and stored as previously described. To estimate absolute template abundance from read counts, synthetic TCR analog templates were spiked into each PCR. The immunoSEQ assay was used to amplify TCRbeta CDR3 regions from genomic DNA with bias-controlled V and J gene primers. Rearranged TCRbeta segments were sequenced at approximately 20X coverage. The study's processing was this. Clustering was used to correct sequencing errors, and CDR3s were annotated against IMGT so that V, D and J genes could be assigned. Downstream analyses used only productive TCRbeta rearrangements, leaving out any out-of-frame or stop-codon sequences. Clonality was computed as one minus Shannon entropy normalized by the log of the number of unique productive sequences. Clones differing between time points or between blood and tumor were identified by Fisher's exact test with Benjamini-Hochberg correction at adjusted p below 0.01. TCRdb took this table from immuneACCESS and kept in-frame rearrangements with V and J called. Such tables lack part of the clones; where checked against another copy, unresolved V genes explain under half of the gap, and the rest is unexplained. V and J calls and clone size are given by that table; D and trimming were obtained from the DNA. For this sample the table gives 35,000 to 45,000 clones, of which 75% to 95% were detected only once. Around 6.7% of the sample is taken by the ten largest.

Points on this clone: No cognate antigen has been identified for it. No base quality information exists; no much larger clone differs at one position.

The CDR3 measures 15 amino acids from cysteine to phenylalanine. Just the 45-base CDR3 DNA is kept, in frame starting at base 1. As encoded in the germline V gene, CDR1 is MNHEY while CDR2 is SVGAGI. V gives up 6 bases and J gives up 0 bases, and the segment between their germline ends measures 12 bases. The research as a whole found: Greater expansion of tumor-associated TCR clones in peripheral blood 3 weeks after the start of treatment was observed in patients with durable benefit (n ≈ 20, p = 0.022). A pretreatment peripheral blood TCR clonality below the median was linked to improved progression-free and overall survival. Small sample size (n of about 30) and many exploratory analyses mean the results are intended to be hypothesis-generating.

The sample consisted of PBMCs, taken around atezolizumab (anti-PD-L1) treatment. The chain is encoded by TRBV6-5 joined to TRBJ1-5, with the D gene uncertain. The source is a man in his 70s with urothelial cancer. The nucleotides are TGTGCCAGCAGCCGACAACGAAATAGCAATCAGCCCCAGCATTTT. This is translated as CASSRQRNSNQPQHF.